The T cell receptor beta chain described here comes from a study of CD4+ T cells in melanoma. The study, taken as a whole, reports: A reported correlation linked neoantigen-specific CD4+ T cells to CD8+, macrophage and B cell function. Diverse differentiation states were reported for melanoma neoantigen-specific CD4+ T cells.

Repertoires were generated with immunoSEQ multiplex PCR, while TCRdb's copy carries only in-frame clones and drops some. Among some 19,000 clones listed, around 80% were seen once. Germline V lookup: CDR1 MNHNY, CDR2 SVGAGI (reference sequence). V was clipped by 7 bases and J by 1 base, with 13 bases between them. The CDR3 runs to 14 residues. This clone is a singleton in its sample. Its antigen is unidentified. This receptor was obtained from a human donor with melanoma. The chain joins TRBV6-6 to TRBJ1-1; D is undetermined. CDR3 DNA: TGTGCCAGCAAATTCACCCGTCAGAACACTGAAGCTTTCTTT. Amino acid sequence: CASKFTRQNTEAFF.